The clone carrying this TCR beta chain was observed a single time. Methods used by the authors: Amplification of reference gene primers was used by the study to estimate nucleated cell counts. The data were produced by immunoSEQ multiplex PCR, yet TCRdb's version contains in-frame clones alone and is incomplete. The DNA was the basis for D and trimming; V, J and clone size are from that table. The profile shows roughly 130,000 clones, about four fifths of them singletons. This record comes from a study of blood T cell repertoires in COVID-19. About the study: Acute-phase and convalescent COVID-19 samples originated in the United States, Italy and Spain. T cells, B-cell-depleted T cells, or PBMCs provided the cDNA or gDNA that served as material.

Trimming removed 2 bases from V and 0 bases from J, with 11 bases in between. Germline V gene data show CDR1 as GTSNPN and CDR2 as SVGIG (reference sequence). CDR3 length equals 15 residues. V gene TRBV30 combines with J gene TRBJ1-3; D is uncertain. Sequenced material: peripheral blood. The TCR comes from a man aged 25-45 years with COVID-19, enrolled during active disease. Written as DNA, the CDR3 is TGTGCCTGGAGTCCCAGGCCGCGCTCTGGAAACACCATATATTTT. Amino acids: CAWSPRPRSGNTIYF.